Shown below are 14 T cell receptor beta chains from a single sample sequenced in a study of spatial heterogeneity in lung cancer. Points from the study as a whole: Tumors with more nonsynonymous mutations had more expanded intratumoral alpha and beta TCRs.

TCRdb reprocessed the 5' RACE reads via MiXCR and lists one record per CDR3 protein. Counted here are approximately 17,000 distinct CDR3 sequences, 7.5% occurring once; the ten biggest clones make up around 23%. These TCRs' antigens remain unknown. Time point given: sample taken at primary tumor resection. Sequencing was performed on lung tumor tissue, taken at surgery. These receptors all come from a male donor with early-stage non-small cell lung cancer.

The table lists this clonotype with many counts. This sequence joins TRBV20-1 and TRBJ1-5; D is uncertain. Germline values: CDR1 DFQATT, CDR2 SNEGSKA (reference sequence). The length of the CDR3 is 14 residues. Trimming cost V 4 bases and J 1 base, with 11 bases left between them. This chain's CDR3 is CSATVGRSNQPQHF. The CDR3 DNA is TGCAGTGCTACCGTGGGAAGGAGCAATCAGCCCCAGCATTTT.

There are many counts of this clonotype. The chain has TRBV24-1 and TRBJ1-4; 8 nucleotides line up with TRBD1. The germline gives CDR1 KGHDR, CDR2 SFDVKD. Trimming took 8 bases from V and 8 from J; bases not matched to a gene: 9. The CDR3 covers 14 residues. The CDR3 sequence is CATIRDRLKEKLFF. The CDR3 nucleotides read TGTGCCACCATCAGGGACAGGTTGAAAGAAAAACTGTTTTTT.

This clonotype came up many times. The chain uses TRBV5-4 and TRBJ1-1, with a tentative D call TRBD1 (5 bases). The CDR3 runs to 13 residues. Deletions cut 0 bases from V and 5 bases from J, with 8 bases between. Per germline, CDR1 SGHNT and CDR2 YYREEE (reference sequence). DNA for the CDR3: TGTGCCAGCAGCTTGGTAGGGGATACTGAAGCTTTCTTT. It encodes CASSLVGDTEAFF.

This clonotype was observed a few times. A single base separates this from a much larger clone, so it may be a read error. The V and J genes are TRBV28 and TRBJ1-2, with D tentatively TRBD1 (5 bases). Per germline, CDR1 MDHEN and CDR2 SYDVKM. The CDR3 extends over 15 amino acids. CDR3 in amino acids: CASSPWGEGQDGDTF. The CDR3 DNA reads as TGTGCCAGCAGCCCCTGGGGTGAGGGGCAAGATGGCGACACCTTC.

This clonotype was detected many times. The chain's CDR3 is CASIGGNTGELFF. CDR3 bases: TGTGCCAGCATAGGCGGTAACACCGGGGAGCTGTTTTTT. The gene calls are TRBV7-8 and TRBJ2-2; D remains unclear. Germline-derived CDR1 and CDR2 are SGHVS and FQNEAQ. The CDR3 length is 13 residues. Trimming removed 7 bases at V and 2 bases at J, with 8 bases between.

In this sample, this clonotype turned up many times. V and J are TRBV15 and TRBJ1-1; no clear D gene. CDR1 LNHNV and CDR2 YYDKDF come from the germline V gene (reference sequence). The ends were cut back, 0 bases at V and 0 bases at J, with 14 bases in the middle. The CDR3 runs 17 residues. This chain's CDR3 is CATSRDLRGKLNTEAFF. For the CDR3, the DNA is TGTGCCACCAGCAGAGATCTTCGAGGAAAGCTGAACACTGAAGCTTTCTTT.

This clonotype was detected only a few times. The chain joins TRBV12-3 or TRBV12-4 to TRBJ2-2; 7 bases are shared with TRBD1. The length of the CDR3 is 14 residues. V dropped 6 bases and J dropped 4; count of bases not matched to a gene: 5. Written as DNA, the CDR3 is TGTGCCAGCAGCCAGACAGGGACCACCGGGGAGCTGTTTTTT. Translating it yields CASSQTGTTGELFF.

This clonotype was recorded a few times. This sequence joins TRBV7-6 and TRBJ2-1; 10 bases are a match to TRBD2. The J segment lost 0 bases and the V segment lost 0 bases, leaving 5 bases of the junction unmatched. This CDR3 has 18 residues. Germline V gene data show CDR1 as SGHVS and CDR2 as FNYEAQ. This CDR3 is CASSLASASGGSYNEQFF. CDR3 bases: TGTGCCAGCAGCTTAGCGTCGGCTAGCGGGGGCTCCTACAATGAGCAGTTCTTC.

There are many counts of this clonotype. This chain links TRBV7-9 with TRBJ1-2; possibly TRBD1 for D (5 bases). V lost 5 bases and J 4 bases, leaving 11 bases between the germline ends. CDR1 and CDR2 from the germline V gene are SEHNR and FQNEAQ (reference sequence). The CDR3 contains 13 residues. The CDR3 loop is CASSRLDTYGYTF. The CDR3 DNA sequence: TGTGCCAGCAGCCGCCTGGACACCTATGGCTACACCTTC.

This clonotype has at least ten counts. This chain uses TRBV19 with TRBJ2-7; 11 bases fit TRBD1. The germline V gene encodes CDR1 LNHDA and CDR2 SQIVND (reference sequence). The junction had 8 bases not matched to a gene; V was cut back by 7 bases and J by 3 bases. This CDR3 region has 15 residues. DNA of the CDR3: TGTGCCAGTACCGACACCGGGACAGGGGGCTACGAGCAGTACTTC. Its protein product is CASTDTGTGGYEQYF.

The sample holds a few counts of this clonotype. V and J are TRBV20-1 and TRBJ1-5; D uncertain. Per the germline V gene, CDR1 is DFQATT and CDR2 is SNEGSKA (reference sequence). The CDR3 loop spans 14 amino acids. Trimming cost V 2 bases and J 6 bases, with 14 bases left between them. The CDR3 reads CSARLKGEIQPQHF. In DNA, the CDR3 is TGCAGTGCTAGACTTAAGGGAGAGATTCAGCCCCAGCATTTT.

This clonotype has a count of ten or more. The V gene is TRBV29-1, the J gene TRBJ2-3, with TRBD2 as a possible D gene (5 bases). The CDR3 covers 13 residues. V was trimmed by 5 bases and J by 0 bases, leaving 9 bases between them. Looked up from germline, CDR1 is SQVTM and CDR2 is ANQGSEA. The CDR3 DNA is TGCAGCGTTTCGGGGTTCAGCACAGATACGCAGTATTTT. Protein product: CSVSGFSTDTQYF.

This clonotype was seen at least ten times. The genes are TRBV12-3 or TRBV12-4 and TRBJ1-1; no clear D. Trimming stripped 6 bases from V and 1 base from J, with 9 bases between. The CDR3 loop spans 13 amino acids. CDR3 sequence (DNA): TGTGCCAGCAGGCCTACAGCGAACACTGAAGCTTTCTTT. As protein: CASRPTANTEAFF.

Only a few counts were recorded for this clonotype. This chain uses TRBV2 with TRBJ2-2; a weak D match, TRBD1 (6 bases). V lost 6 bases, J lost 6 bases, and 11 bases lay in between. CDR1 SNHLY and CDR2 FYNNEI come from the germline V gene. There are 13 residues in the CDR3. In nucleotides, the CDR3 is TGTGCCAGCAGGAAAGGGGGACCCGGGGAGCTGTTTTTT. This codes for CASRKGGPGELFF.